This entry features one TCR beta chain sequence. The sample is drawn from a study of cytomegalovirus exposure and HLA in healthy donors. A multiplex PCR was run with 60 Vbeta primers and 13 Jbeta primers. Some clones are missing from TCRdb's copy, which holds only in-frame ones; the method was immunoSEQ multiplex PCR. Of about 160,000 clones listed, 81% are singletons. The receptor comes from a man aged 50-59 years in good health and CMV-seropositive. Sequencing input: PBMCs.

This CDR3 is CASSAPGAGGRDTQYF. The CDR3 nucleotides are TGTGCCAGCAGCGCACCCGGGGCAGGGGGCAGAGATACGCAGTATTTT. V is TRBV9 and J is TRBJ2-3; TRBD1 agrees at 8 bases. Germline V CDR1 and CDR2: SGDLS, YYNGEE. V dropped 3 bases and J dropped 5; count of bases not matched to a gene: 11. The CDR3 loop spans 16 amino acids.